This TCR beta chain was obtained from a study of cytomegalovirus exposure and HLA in healthy donors. Study information: Drawn from HLA-typed donors, approximately 85 million unique TCRs were held in an early data release.

This PCR relied on a set of 60 Vbeta primers and 13 Jbeta primers. This table comes from immunoSEQ multiplex PCR, and its TCRdb copy is limited to in-frame clones, with some not included. This table holds roughly 130,000 clones, approximately 82% found once. A note on this clone: No antigen is known for it.

The CDR3 has 15 amino acids. The V segment lost 1 base and the J segment 2 bases; nucleotides outside the gene matches: 4. CDR1 and CDR2 from the germline V gene are MGHDK and SYGVNS. Findings and limits, study-wide: TCR beta chain V- and J-gene trimming was linked, in a later analysis, to a missense variant in DCLRE1C.

The sample was PBMCs. The rearrangement links TRBV25-1 to TRBJ1-1; TRBD1 aligns across 7 bases. This TCR was recovered from a woman under 30 in good health and CMV-seropositive. The CDR3 DNA reads TGTGCCAGCAGTGAATTGGGACAGCAAAACACTGAAGCTTTCTTT. Protein product: CASSELGQQNTEAFF.